The following is a T cell receptor beta chain sequence with its context. Its antigen is unidentified. The data originate from a study of cytomegalovirus exposure and HLA in healthy donors. Study-wide background: Genotyping showed 70% to 90% of approximately 430 donors falling in the Caucasian-associated ancestry cluster. Study findings and constraints: Common viral pathogens were later found to be apparently linked to several of the most significant clusters.

Trimming took 3 bases from V and 4 from J; bases not matched to a gene: 0. The CDR3 loop spans 12 amino acids. Germline V CDR1 and CDR2: SGHRS, YFSETQ. Both 60 Vbeta primers and 13 Jbeta primers went into the PCR. Libraries were prepared by immunoSEQ multiplex PCR; TCRdb keeps only in-frame clonotypes and omits some of them. The sample's table shows some 160,000 clones. Sequencing was performed on PBMCs. This chain connects TRBV5-1 to TRBJ1-2; 7 nucleotides line up with TRBD1. This receptor was obtained from a man younger than 45 in good health and CMV-seronegative. Written as DNA, the CDR3 is TGCGCCAGCAGCTGGGACAGCTATGGCTACACCTTC. The encoded protein is CASSWDSYGYTF.